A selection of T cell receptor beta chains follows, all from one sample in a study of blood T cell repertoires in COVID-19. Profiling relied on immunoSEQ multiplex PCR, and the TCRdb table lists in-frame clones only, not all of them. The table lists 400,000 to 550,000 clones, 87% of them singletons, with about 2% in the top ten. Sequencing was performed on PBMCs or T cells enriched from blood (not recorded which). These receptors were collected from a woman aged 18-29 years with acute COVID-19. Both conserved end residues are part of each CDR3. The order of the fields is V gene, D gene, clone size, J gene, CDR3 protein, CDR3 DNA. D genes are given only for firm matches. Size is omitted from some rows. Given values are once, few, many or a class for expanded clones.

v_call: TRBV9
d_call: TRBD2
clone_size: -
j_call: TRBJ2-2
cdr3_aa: CASSVGPPLAGRSGELFF
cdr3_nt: TGTGCCAGCAGCGTAGGTCCGCCACTAGCGGGAAGGTCCGGGGAGCTGTTTTTT

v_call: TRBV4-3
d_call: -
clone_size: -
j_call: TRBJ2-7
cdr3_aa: CASSQAGEPDYEQYF
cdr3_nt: TGCGCCAGCAGCCAAGCGGGTGAGCCTGACTACGAGCAGTACTTC

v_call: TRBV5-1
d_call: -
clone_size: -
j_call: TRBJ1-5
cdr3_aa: CASSLGGSSEPQHF
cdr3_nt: TGCGCCAGCAGCTTGGGCGGGTCCTCGGAGCCCCAGCATTTT

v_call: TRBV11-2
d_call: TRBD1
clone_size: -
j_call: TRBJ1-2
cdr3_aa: CASSVRTGFYGYTF
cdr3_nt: TGTGCCAGCAGCGTAAGGACAGGGTTTTATGGCTACACCTTC

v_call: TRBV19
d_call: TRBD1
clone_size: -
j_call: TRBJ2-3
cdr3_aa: CASSTTQGAGTDTQYF
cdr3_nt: TGTGCCAGTAGTACCACCCAGGGGGCAGGCACAGATACGCAGTATTTT

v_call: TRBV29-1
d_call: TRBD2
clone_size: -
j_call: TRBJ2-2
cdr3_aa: CSVDWEGTGELFF
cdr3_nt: TGCAGCGTTGATTGGGAGGGGACCGGGGAGCTGTTTTTT

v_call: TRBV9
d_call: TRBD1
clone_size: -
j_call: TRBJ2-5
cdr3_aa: CASSPWTGKVTQYF
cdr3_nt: TGTGCCAGCAGCCCTTGGACAGGGAAGGTGACCCAGTACTTC

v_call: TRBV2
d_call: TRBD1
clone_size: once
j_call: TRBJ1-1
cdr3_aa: CASNRGDAFF
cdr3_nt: TGTGCCAGCAACAGGGGAGACGCTTTCTTT

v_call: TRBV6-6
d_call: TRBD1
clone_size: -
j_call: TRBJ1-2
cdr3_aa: CASSYEGQGTYGYTF
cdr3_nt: TGTGCCAGCAGTTACGAGGGACAGGGTACCTATGGCTACACCTTC

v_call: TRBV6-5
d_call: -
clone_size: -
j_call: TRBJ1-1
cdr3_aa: CASSSPGTEAFF
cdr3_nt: TGTGCCAGCAGTTCCCCGGGGACTGAAGCTTTCTTT

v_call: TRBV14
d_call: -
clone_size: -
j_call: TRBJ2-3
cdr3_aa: CASSQVIQQDTQYF
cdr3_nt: TGTGCCAGCAGCCAAGTCATACAGCAAGATACGCAGTATTTT

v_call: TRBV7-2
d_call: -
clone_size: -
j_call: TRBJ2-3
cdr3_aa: CASSLVKRDTQYF
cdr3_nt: TGTGCCAGCAGCTTAGTTAAGCGGGATACGCAGTATTTT

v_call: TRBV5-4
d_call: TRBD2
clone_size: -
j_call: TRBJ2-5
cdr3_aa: CASSFLLLAGGRETQYF
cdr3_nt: TGTGCCAGCAGCTTCCTGTTACTAGCGGGAGGAAGAGAGACCCAGTACTTC

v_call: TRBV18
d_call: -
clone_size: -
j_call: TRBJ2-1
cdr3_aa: CASSPPSRVYEQFF
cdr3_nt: TGTGCCAGCTCACCACCCTCGAGAGTCTATGAGCAGTTCTTC

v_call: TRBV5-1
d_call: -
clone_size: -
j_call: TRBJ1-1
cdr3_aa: CASSLKYRMNTEAFF
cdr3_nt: TGCGCCAGCAGCTTGAAGTACAGAATGAACACTGAAGCTTTCTTT

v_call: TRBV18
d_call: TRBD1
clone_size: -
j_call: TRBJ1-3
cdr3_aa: CASSHLDRGSGNTIYF
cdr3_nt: TGTGCCAGCTCCCACTTGGACAGGGGCAGTGGAAACACCATATATTTT

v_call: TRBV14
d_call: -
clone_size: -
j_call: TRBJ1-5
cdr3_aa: CASSPGGWRSNQPQHF
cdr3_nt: TGTGCCAGCAGCCCGGGTGGGTGGCGGAGCAATCAGCCCCAGCATTTT

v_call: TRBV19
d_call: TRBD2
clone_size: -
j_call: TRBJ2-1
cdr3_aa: CASSILGLAGEGDNEQFF
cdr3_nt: TGTGCCAGTAGTATCCTGGGACTAGCGGGAGAGGGAGACAATGAGCAGTTCTTC

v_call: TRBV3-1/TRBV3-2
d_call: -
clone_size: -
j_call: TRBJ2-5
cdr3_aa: CASSQERRVGETQYF
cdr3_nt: TGTGCCAGCAGCCAAGAGAGGAGGGTAGGAGAGACCCAGTACTTC

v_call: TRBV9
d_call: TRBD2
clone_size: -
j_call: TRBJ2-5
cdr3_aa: CASSARWTSGDQETQYF
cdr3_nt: TGTGCCAGCAGCGCCCGGTGGACTAGCGGGGACCAAGAGACCCAGTACTTC

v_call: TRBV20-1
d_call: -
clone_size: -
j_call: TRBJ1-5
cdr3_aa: CSASSRAITNFNQPQHF
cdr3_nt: TGCAGTGCTAGTTCCAGGGCGATAACCAATTTCAATCAGCCCCAGCATTTT

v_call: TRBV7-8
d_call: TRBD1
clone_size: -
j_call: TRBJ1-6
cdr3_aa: CASRPRTGVKAPLHF
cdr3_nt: TGTGCCAGCAGACCCCGGACAGGAGTAAAGGCACCCCTCCACTTT

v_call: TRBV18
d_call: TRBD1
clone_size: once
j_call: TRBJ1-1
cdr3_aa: CASSRQDRYNTEAFF
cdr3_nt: TGTGCCAGCTCACGACAGGACAGGTACAACACTGAAGCTTTCTTT

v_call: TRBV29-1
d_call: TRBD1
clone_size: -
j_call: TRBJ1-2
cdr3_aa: CSVEGQETNYGYTF
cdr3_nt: TGCAGCGTTGAGGGACAGGAGACTAACTATGGCTACACCTTC

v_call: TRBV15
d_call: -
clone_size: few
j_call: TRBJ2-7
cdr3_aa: CATSRVSGGPSSYEQYF
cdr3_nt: TGTGCCACCAGCAGAGTCTCGGGGGGCCCGAGCTCCTACGAGCAGTACTTC

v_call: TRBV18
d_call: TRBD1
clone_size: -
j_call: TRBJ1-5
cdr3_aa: CASSHGTGNSNQPQHF
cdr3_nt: TGTGCCAGCTCTCACGGGACAGGCAATAGCAATCAGCCCCAGCATTTT

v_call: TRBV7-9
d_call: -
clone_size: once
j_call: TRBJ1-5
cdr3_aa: CASSLGQAGNQPQHF
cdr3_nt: TGTGCCAGCAGCTTAGGACAGGCTGGCAATCAGCCCCAGCATTTT

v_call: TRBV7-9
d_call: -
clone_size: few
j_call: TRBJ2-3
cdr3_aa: CASSPQDTQYF
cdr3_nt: TGTGCCAGCAGCCCCCAAGATACGCAGTATTTT

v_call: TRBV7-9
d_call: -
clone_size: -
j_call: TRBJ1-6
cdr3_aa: CASSSDTAYNSPLHF
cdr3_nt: TGTGCCAGCAGCTCAGACACAGCCTATAATTCACCCCTCCACTTT

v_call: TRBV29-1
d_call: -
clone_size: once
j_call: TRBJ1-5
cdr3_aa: CSALTAGGQPQHF
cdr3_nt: TGCAGCGCCTTAACGGCCGGGGGTCAGCCCCAGCATTTT

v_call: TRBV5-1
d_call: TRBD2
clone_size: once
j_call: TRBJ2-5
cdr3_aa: CASSFVAGEGETQYF
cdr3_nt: TGCGCCAGCAGCTTTGTAGCGGGAGAGGGAGAGACCCAGTACTTC

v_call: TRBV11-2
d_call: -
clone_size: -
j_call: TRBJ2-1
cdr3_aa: CASSREGRSTYNEQFF
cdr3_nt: TGTGCCAGCAGCCGCGAAGGGAGATCCACCTACAATGAGCAGTTCTTC

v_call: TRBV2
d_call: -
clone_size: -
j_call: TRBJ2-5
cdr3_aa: CASRGSTGNQETQYF
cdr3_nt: TGTGCCAGCAGGGGCAGTACAGGGAACCAAGAGACCCAGTACTTC

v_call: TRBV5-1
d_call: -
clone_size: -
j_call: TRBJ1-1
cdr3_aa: CASSQDSPRVNTEAFF
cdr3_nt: TGCGCCAGCAGCCAGGACAGTCCCCGGGTGAACACTGAAGCTTTCTTT

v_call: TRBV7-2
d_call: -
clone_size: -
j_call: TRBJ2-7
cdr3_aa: CASSLVGSLYEQYF
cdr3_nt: TGTGCCAGCAGCTTAGTTGGGAGTCTGTACGAGCAGTACTTC

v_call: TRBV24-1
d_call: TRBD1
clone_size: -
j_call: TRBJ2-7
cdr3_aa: CATSDAGTGHYEQYF
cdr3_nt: TGTGCCACCAGTGACGCCGGGACAGGGCACTACGAGCAGTACTTC

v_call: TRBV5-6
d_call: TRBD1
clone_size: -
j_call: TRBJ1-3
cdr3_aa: CASSLANRDSGNTIYF
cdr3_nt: TGTGCCAGCAGCTTGGCCAACCGGGACAGTGGAAACACCATATATTTT

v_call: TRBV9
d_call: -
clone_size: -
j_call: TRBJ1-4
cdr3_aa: CASSGRRQAGEKLFF
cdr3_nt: TGTGCCAGCAGCGGCCGTCGACAGGCCGGAGAAAAACTGTTTTTT

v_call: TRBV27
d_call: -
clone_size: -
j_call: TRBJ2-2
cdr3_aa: CASRWSANTGELFF
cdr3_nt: TGTGCCAGCAGGTGGAGCGCGAACACCGGGGAGCTGTTTTTT

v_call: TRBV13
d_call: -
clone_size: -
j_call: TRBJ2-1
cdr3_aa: CASSNKNNEQFF
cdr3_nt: TGTGCCAGCAGCAACAAAAACAATGAGCAGTTCTTC

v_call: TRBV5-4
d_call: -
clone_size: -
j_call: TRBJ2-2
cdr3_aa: CASSLVGRRTGELFF
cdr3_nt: TGTGCCAGCAGCTTGGTTGGGAGGAGGACCGGGGAGCTGTTTTTT

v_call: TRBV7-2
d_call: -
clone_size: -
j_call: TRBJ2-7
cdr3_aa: CASSSSGAISEQYF
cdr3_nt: TGTGCCAGCAGCTCCTCAGGGGCTATATCCGAGCAGTACTTC

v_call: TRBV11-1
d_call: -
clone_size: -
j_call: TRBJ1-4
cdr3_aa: CASSSNSNLNEKLFF
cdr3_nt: TGTGCCAGCAGCTCGAACAGTAACCTGAATGAAAAACTGTTTTTT

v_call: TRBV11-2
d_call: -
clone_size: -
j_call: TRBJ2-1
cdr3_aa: CASSLQGIYEQFF
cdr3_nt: TGTGCCAGCAGCTTGCAGGGCATTTATGAGCAGTTCTTC

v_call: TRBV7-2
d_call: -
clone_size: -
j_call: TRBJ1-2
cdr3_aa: CASSSGGQTNYGYTF
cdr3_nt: TGTGCCAGCAGCTCGGGGGGGCAAACTAACTATGGCTACACCTTC

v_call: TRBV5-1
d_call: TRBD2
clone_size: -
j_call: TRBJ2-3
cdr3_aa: CASRFAGVTDTQYF
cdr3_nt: TGCGCCAGCAGATTTGCGGGGGTCACAGATACGCAGTATTTT

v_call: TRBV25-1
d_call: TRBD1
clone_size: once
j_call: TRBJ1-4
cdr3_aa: CASRKTGSSGEKLFF
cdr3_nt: TGTGCCAGCAGGAAGACAGGGTCCAGTGGTGAAAAACTGTTTTTT

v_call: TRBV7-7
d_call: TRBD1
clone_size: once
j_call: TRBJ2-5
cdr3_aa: CASSFGTGVQETQYF
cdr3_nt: TGTGCCAGCAGCTTTGGAACAGGGGTCCAAGAGACCCAGTACTTC

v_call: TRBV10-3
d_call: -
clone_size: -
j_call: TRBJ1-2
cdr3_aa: CAISESTHGYTF
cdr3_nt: TGTGCCATCAGTGAGTCGACACATGGCTACACCTTC

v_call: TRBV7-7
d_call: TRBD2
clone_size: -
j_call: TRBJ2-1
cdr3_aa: CASSLPPASGTPYNEQFF
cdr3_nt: TGTGCCAGCAGCTTACCCCCGGCTAGCGGAACACCTTACAATGAGCAGTTCTTC

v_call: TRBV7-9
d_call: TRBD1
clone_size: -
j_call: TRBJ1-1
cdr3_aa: CASSFLTGRNTEAFF
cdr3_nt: TGTGCCAGCAGCTTCCTGACAGGGCGGAACACTGAAGCTTTCTTT

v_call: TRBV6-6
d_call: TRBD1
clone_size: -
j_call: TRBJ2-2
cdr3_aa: CASSSTTGSTGELFF
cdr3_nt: TGTGCCAGCAGTAGTACGACAGGGTCGACCGGGGAGCTGTTTTTT

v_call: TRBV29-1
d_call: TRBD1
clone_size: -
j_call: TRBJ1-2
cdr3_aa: CSVHGQGIGYTF
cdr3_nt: TGCAGCGTTCACGGACAGGGAATTGGCTACACCTTC

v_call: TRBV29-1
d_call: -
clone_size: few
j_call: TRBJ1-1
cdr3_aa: CSVGDKAFF
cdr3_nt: TGCAGCGTGGGGGACAAGGCTTTCTTT

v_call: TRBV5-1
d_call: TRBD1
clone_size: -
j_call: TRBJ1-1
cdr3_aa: CASSEPGTGNTEAFF
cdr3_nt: TGCGCCAGCAGCGAACCCGGGACAGGGAACACTGAAGCTTTCTTT